This T cell receptor (beta chain) was sequenced during a study of cytomegalovirus exposure and HLA in healthy donors. J was trimmed by 6 bases and V by 5 bases; bases with no gene match: 14. Germline loops: CDR1 KGHSH, CDR2 LQKENI. CDR3 size: 16 residues. Method: immunoSEQ multiplex PCR; TCRdb's copy keeps in-frame clones and lacks some. The table lists about 250,000 clones, more than 85% of them singletons. The sample was PBMCs. This chain joins TRBV18 and TRBJ2-7; 9 nucleotides match TRBD2. The origin of this receptor is a man younger than 35 in good health and CMV-seropositive. This CDR3 is CASSSDSGSSLVEQYF. The CDR3 DNA sequence: TGTGCCAGCTCATCCGATAGCGGGAGCAGTCTAGTCGAGCAGTACTTC.